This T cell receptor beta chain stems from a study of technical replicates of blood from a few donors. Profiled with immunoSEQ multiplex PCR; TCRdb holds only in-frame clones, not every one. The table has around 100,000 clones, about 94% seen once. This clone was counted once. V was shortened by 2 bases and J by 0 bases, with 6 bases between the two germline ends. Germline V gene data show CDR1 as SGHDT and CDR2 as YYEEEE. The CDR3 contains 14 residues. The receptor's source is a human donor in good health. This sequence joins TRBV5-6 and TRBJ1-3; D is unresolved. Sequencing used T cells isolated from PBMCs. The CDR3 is CASSFSTSGNTIYF. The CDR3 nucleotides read TGTGCCAGCAGCTTCAGTACCTCTGGAAACACCATATATTTT.